One and the same sample provided the 9 T cell receptor beta chains below, sequenced in a study of graft-versus-host responses after intestinal transplantation. No antigen is known for these receptors. Some clones are missing from TCRdb's copy, which holds only in-frame ones; the method was immunoSEQ multiplex PCR. The sample includes around 120,000 clones, 85% to 95% of them seen just once. The source material was unstimulated CD8+ T cells sorted from spleen or lymph node cells, sampled before intestinal transplant. The source is a human donor who received an intestinal transplant.

The rearrangement links TRBV9 to TRBJ2-7, with D hard to call. CDR3 length: 13 amino acids. CDR1 is SGDLS and CDR2 is YYNGEE in the germline V gene. V was clipped by 0 bases and J by 3 bases, with 7 bases between them. CDR3 sequence reads: CASSVGMGYEQYF. The DNA of the CDR3 is TGTGCCAGCAGCGTAGGGATGGGCTACGAGCAGTACTTC.

V is TRBV4-2 and J is TRBJ2-7, with D maybe TRBD1 (6 bases). This CDR3 is 15 amino acids long. The V end lost 0 bases, the J end lost 2 bases, and 11 bases lay between the germline ends. Germline lookup yields CDR1 LGHNA and CDR2 YNFKEQ. The DNA of the CDR3 is TGTGCCAGCAGCCAAGAGGCAGGGGATCCCTACGAGCAGTACTTC. This encodes CASSQEAGDPYEQYF.

This clone has just one count. The chain has TRBV6-5 and TRBJ1-1; D gene ambiguous. Germline V gene data show CDR1 as MNHEY and CDR2 as SVGAGI. This CDR3 contains 15 residues. Trimming stripped 2 bases from V and 4 bases from J, with 14 bases between. DNA for the CDR3: TGTGCCAGCAGTTACGGGTCACGGGGTTCCACTGAAGCTTTCTTT. It encodes CASSYGSRGSTEAFF.

This chain joins TRBV4-2 and TRBJ1-5; TRBD1 agrees at 8 bases. Trimming removed 0 bases from V and 6 bases from J; junction bases left unmatched: 10. Germline V gene data show CDR1 as LGHNA and CDR2 as YNFKEQ. The CDR3 length is 17 residues. The CDR3 spells CASSQDRRDRFGQPQHF. In nucleotides, the CDR3 is TGTGCCAGCAGCCAAGATCGCCGGGACAGGTTTGGTCAGCCCCAGCATTTT.

The chain uses TRBV19 and TRBJ1-2; TRBD1 agrees at 8 bases. Losses at the gene ends were 6 bases for V and 8 bases for J; bases not matched to a gene: 11. CDR3 size: 14 residues. Per the germline V gene, CDR1 is LNHDA and CDR2 is SQIVND (reference sequence). CDR3 loop: CASRRTQGAEGYTF. CDR3 sequence (DNA): TGTGCCAGTAGACGGACCCAGGGGGCGGAAGGCTACACCTTC.

As for this clone: This may arise from a read error, as a much more abundant clone is one base away. Other DNA sequences in the same sample also yield this CDR3. V is TRBV7-9 and J is TRBJ1-1; no clear D. With 3 bases removed from V and 5 bases from J, the gap between germline ends came to 7 bases. The CDR3 loop spans 12 amino acids. From germline, CDR1 is SEHNR and CDR2 FQNEAQ (reference sequence). CDR3 protein: CASSLRGTEAFF. The CDR3 region has the DNA TGTGCCAGCAGCTTGAGAGGGACTGAAGCTTTCTTT.

The chain's CDR3 is CASSPDSSETQYF. Written as DNA, the CDR3 is TGTGCCAGCAGCCCTGACAGTAGCGAGACCCAGTACTTC. The chain carries TRBV11-3 and TRBJ2-5; tentatively, D is TRBD1 (5 bases). The V gene lost 5 bases and the J gene lost 5 bases, with 12 bases spanning the gap. CDR1 is SGHNT and CDR2 is YENEEA in the germline V gene. This CDR3 has 13 amino acids.

The chain links TRBV19 to TRBJ2-3; 8 bases are a match to TRBD2. The V gene end was trimmed by 7 bases and the J gene end by 3 bases; junction bases not matched to a gene: 9. The CDR3 is 15 amino acids. Germline loops: CDR1 LNHDA, CDR2 SQIVND (reference sequence). The CDR3 DNA is TGTGCCAGTACCCCTCGGGCTAGCGGGACAGATACGCAGTATTTT. It codes for CASTPRASGTDTQYF. Full variable domain (rest looked up from reference TRBV19 and TRBJ2-3): DGGITQSPKYLFRKEGQNVTLSCEQNLNHDAMYWYRQDPGQGLRLIYYSQIVNDFQKGDIAEGYSVSREKKESFPLTVTSAQKNPTAFYLCASTPRASGTDTQYFGPGTRLTVL.

This chain uses TRBV7-3 with TRBJ2-3; 7 nucleotides align to TRBD1. CDR1 is SGHTA, CDR2 FQGTGA, per germline. The CDR3 contains 15 residues. V dropped 3 bases and J dropped 1; count of bases not matched to a gene: 4. CDR3 sequence: CASSLGTVGTDTQYF. The CDR3 region has the DNA TGTGCCAGCAGCTTGGGGACAGTAGGCACAGATACGCAGTATTTT.